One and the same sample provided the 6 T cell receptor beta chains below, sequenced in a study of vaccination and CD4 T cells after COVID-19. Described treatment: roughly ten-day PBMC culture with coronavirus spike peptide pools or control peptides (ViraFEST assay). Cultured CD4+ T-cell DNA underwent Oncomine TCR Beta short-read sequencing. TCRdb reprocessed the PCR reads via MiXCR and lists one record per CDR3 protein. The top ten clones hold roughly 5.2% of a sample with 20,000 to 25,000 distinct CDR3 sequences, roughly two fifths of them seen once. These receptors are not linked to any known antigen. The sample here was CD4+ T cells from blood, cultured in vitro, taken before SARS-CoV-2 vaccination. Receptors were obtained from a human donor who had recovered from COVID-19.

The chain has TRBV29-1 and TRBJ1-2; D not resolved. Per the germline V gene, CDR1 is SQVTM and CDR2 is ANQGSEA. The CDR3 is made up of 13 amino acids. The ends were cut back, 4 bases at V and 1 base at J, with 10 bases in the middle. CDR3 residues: CSVGERSNYGYTF. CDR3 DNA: TGCAGCGTTGGAGAAAGGAGTAACTATGGCTACACCTTC.

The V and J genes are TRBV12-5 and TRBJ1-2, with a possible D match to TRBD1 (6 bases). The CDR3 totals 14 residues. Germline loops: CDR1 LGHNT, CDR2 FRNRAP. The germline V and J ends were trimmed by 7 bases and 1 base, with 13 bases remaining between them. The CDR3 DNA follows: TGTGCTAGTGCCCTGGACAGCCTTAACTATGGCTACACCTTC. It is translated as CASALDSLNYGYTF.

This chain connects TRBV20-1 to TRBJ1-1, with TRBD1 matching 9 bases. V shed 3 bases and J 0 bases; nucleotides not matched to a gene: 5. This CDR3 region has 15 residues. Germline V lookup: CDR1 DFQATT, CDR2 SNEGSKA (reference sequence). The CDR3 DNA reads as TGCAGTGCTAGTGGGGACAGGGTATTGAACACTGAAGCTTTCTTT. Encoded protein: CSASGDRVLNTEAFF.

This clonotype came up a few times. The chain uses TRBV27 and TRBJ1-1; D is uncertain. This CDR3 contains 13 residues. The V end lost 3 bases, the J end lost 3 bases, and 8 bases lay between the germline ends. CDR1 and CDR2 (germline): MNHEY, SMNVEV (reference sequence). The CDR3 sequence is CASSLWADTEAFF. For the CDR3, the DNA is TGTGCCAGCAGTTTGTGGGCGGACACTGAAGCTTTCTTT.

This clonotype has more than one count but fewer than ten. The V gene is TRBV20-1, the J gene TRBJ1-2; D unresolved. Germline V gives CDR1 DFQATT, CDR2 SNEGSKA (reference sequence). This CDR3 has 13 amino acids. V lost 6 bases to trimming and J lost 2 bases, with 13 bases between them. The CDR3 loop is CSAPYWENYGYTF. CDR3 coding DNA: TGCAGTGCCCCATATTGGGAGAACTATGGCTACACCTTC.

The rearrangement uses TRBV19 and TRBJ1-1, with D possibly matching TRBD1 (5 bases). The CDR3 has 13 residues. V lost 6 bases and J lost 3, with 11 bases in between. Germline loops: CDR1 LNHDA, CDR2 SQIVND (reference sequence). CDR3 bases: TGTGCCAGTAGGACACAGGCGTACACTGAAGCTTTCTTT. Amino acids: CASRTQAYTEAFF.